This TCR beta chain was identified in a study of T cells in localized non-small cell lung cancer. Study observations and caveats: In the blood, greater T cell density corresponded to longer overall survival. Uninvolved neighboring lung showed the greatest T cell clonality, exceeding tumor. A median of roughly 52 of the top 100 tumor clones appeared in adjacent lung, which was paired and uninvolved.

In regard to this clone: Its antigen remains unknown.

Assay used: immunoSEQ multiplex PCR; TCRdb lists only in-frame clones, some missing. The data show about 76,000 clones, with 65% to 85% seen just once and 1.3% held by the top ten. This receptor was obtained from a female donor aged 60 or older with stage I lung adenocarcinoma. The specimen was peripheral blood, collected before any cancer treatment.

CDR3 in amino acids: CASRPGTVVYGYTF. The CDR3 coding sequence is TGTGCCAGCAGGCCCGGGACAGTCGTCTATGGCTACACCTTC. The chain joins TRBV28 to TRBJ1-2; TRBD1 aligns across 7 bases. V was clipped by 6 bases and J by 4 bases; unmatched bases: 8. Germline lookup yields CDR1 MDHEN and CDR2 SYDVKM. CDR3 size: 14 residues.